A single sample gave rise to the 31 T cell receptor beta chains below, sequenced in a study of T-cell reconstitution after alpha-beta-depleted transplantation in children. Unique molecular identifiers were incorporated during preparation of the TCRbeta library. TCRdb re-analysed the PCR reads in MiXCR, keeping a single row per CDR3 protein. The table includes 600,000 to 700,000 distinct CDR3 sequences, under 15% detected once. This specimen consisted of PBMCs, obtained before TCRalphabeta/CD19-depleted stem cell transplant. The receptors come from a girl aged 2 to 10 with congenital amegakaryocytic thrombocytopenia, due to receive a stem cell transplant.

This clonotype was seen repeatedly, ten times or more. The chain has TRBV18 and TRBJ1-1, with D unclear. The CDR3 has 13 residues. Looked up from germline, CDR1 is KGHSH and CDR2 is LQKENI. Trimming removed 3 bases at V and 5 bases at J, with 10 bases between. The CDR3 nucleotides are TGTGCCAGCTCACCCCTTCAGGCGACTGAAGCTTTCTTT. Residues: CASSPLQATEAFF.

In its sample, this clonotype was seen a few times. V usage is TRBV5-1 and J usage is TRBJ2-1; the match to TRBD2 covers 10 bases. The V gene's germline CDR1 is SGHRS and CDR2 YFSETQ. The J segment lost 4 bases and the V segment lost 4 bases, leaving 8 bases of the junction unmatched. The CDR3 runs 16 residues. This CDR3 reads CASSPNGLAAYNEQFF. In DNA, the CDR3 is TGCGCCAGCAGCCCCAACGGACTAGCGGCATACAATGAGCAGTTCTTC.

This clonotype was counted ten times or more. The V call is TRBV28, the J call TRBJ2-7; D may be TRBD1 (5 bases). The ends were cut back, 8 bases at V and 0 bases at J, with 8 bases in the middle. Germline lookup yields CDR1 MDHEN and CDR2 SYDVKM. This CDR3 spans 12 amino acids. CDR3 amino acids: CASGRASYEQYF. The CDR3 bases are TGTGCCAGCGGCAGGGCCTCCTACGAGCAGTACTTC.

The rearrangement uses TRBV30 and TRBJ2-6; D gene unclear. Trimming cost V 0 bases and J 0 bases, with 15 bases left between them. The CDR3 is made up of 18 amino acids. Germline V gene sequence: CDR1 GTSNPN, CDR2 SVGIG (reference sequence). Here the CDR3 reads CAWSVRLVFSSGANVLTF. Written as DNA, the CDR3 is TGTGCCTGGAGTGTACGTCTCGTATTTAGCTCTGGGGCCAACGTCCTGACTTTC.

The J gene is TRBJ2-2, the V gene TRBV10-2; D not resolved. CDR1 and CDR2 (germline): WSHSY, SAAADI. With 7 bases removed from V and 3 bases from J, the gap between germline ends came to 6 bases. The CDR3 has 12 residues. This CDR3 is CASMSDTGELFF. The CDR3 nucleotides read TGCGCCAGCATGTCCGACACCGGGGAGCTGTTTTTT.

This clonotype appeared once. The chain couples TRBV27 to TRBJ2-7; tentative D call: TRBD2 (7 bases). The CDR3 length is 13 residues. Germline CDR1 and CDR2: MNHEY and SMNVEV (reference sequence). V lost 8 bases and J 2 bases, leaving 13 bases between the germline ends. The CDR3 sequence is CASGEGVPYEQYF. CDR3 DNA sequence: TGTGCCAGCGGGGAGGGGGTCCCCTACGAGCAGTACTTC.

A remark on this clonotype: A much larger clone lies a single base off, so this may be a read error. This chain connects TRBV10-3 to TRBJ2-5; D unclear. Germline V lookup: CDR1 ENHRY, CDR2 SYGVKD. Trimming took 11 bases from V and 4 from J, leaving 14 bases between them. CDR3 length equals 12 residues. CDR3 amino acids: CAFSPARETQYF. CDR3 coding DNA: TGTGCCTTCTCGCCCGCGCGAGAGACCCAGTACTTC.

This clonotype was picked up a small number of times. The junction differs from germline at one of its ends, possibly a read error. The chain joins TRBV27 to TRBJ2-1, with D perhaps TRBD1 (6 bases). There are 14 residues in the CDR3. Per the germline V gene, CDR1 is MNHEY and CDR2 is SMNVEV (reference sequence). The CDR3 sequence is CASCFGQRLNEQFF. For the CDR3, the DNA is TGTGCCAGCTGTTTTGGACAGCGGTTGAATGAGCAGTTCTTC.

This clonotype was seen more than once but under ten times. The chain links TRBV15 to TRBJ2-4; TRBD2 might be the D (6 bases). The germline gives CDR1 LNHNV, CDR2 YYDKDF (reference sequence). The CDR3 consists of 16 residues. Trimming took 3 bases from V and 4 from J, leaving 16 bases between them. CDR3 nucleotides: TGTGCCACCAGCAGCGGCCGTAGCGGACCGAAAAACATTCAGTACTTC. Translating gives CATSSGRSGPKNIQYF.

The rearrangement links TRBV20-1 to TRBJ2-4, with D perhaps TRBD1 (6 bases). V shed 3 bases and J shed 3 bases, with 18 bases lying between them. The germline V gene encodes CDR1 DFQATT and CDR2 SNEGSKA (reference sequence). The CDR3 contains 16 residues. CDR3 in DNA: TGCAGTGCTAGTCACGACCCCAGGGGATTCAAAAACATTCAGTACTTC. Its protein is CSASHDPRGFKNIQYF.

J is TRBJ2-6 and V is TRBV7-8, with unresolved D. Trimming removed 1 base from V and 8 bases from J, with 12 bases in between. The CDR3 has 15 amino acids. Germline loops: CDR1 SGHVS, CDR2 FQNEAQ. CDR3 residues: CASSLVPTISNVLTF. The CDR3 DNA follows: TGTGCCAGCAGCTTAGTCCCTACCATATCCAACGTCCTGACTTTC.

The sample holds a few counts of this clonotype. The chain employs TRBV12-3 or TRBV12-4 and TRBJ2-1; D might be TRBD2 (5 bases). This CDR3 comprises 15 residues. The V gene lost 7 bases and the J gene lost 0 bases, with 13 bases spanning the gap. CDR3 protein: CASTPDGISYNEQFF. CDR3 nucleotide sequence: TGTGCCAGCACCCCGGACGGGATCTCCTACAATGAGCAGTTCTTC.

The V and J genes are TRBV25-1 and TRBJ1-1; D is perhaps TRBD1 (5 bases). The V end was cut by 3 bases, the J end by 5 bases, with 16 bases between. The CDR3 spans 15 residues. Germline assignment: CDR1 MGHDK and CDR2 SYGVNS. This CDR3 reads CASSEEGRARTEAFF. The CDR3 region has the DNA TGTGCCAGCAGTGAGGAGGGGCGCGCGCGGACTGAAGCTTTCTTT. The variable domain in full, with the rest retrieved from reference TRBV25-1 and TRBJ1-1, is EADIYQTPRYLVIGTGKKITLECSQTMGHDKMYWYQQDPGMELHLIHYSYGVNSTEKGDLSSESTVSRIRTEHFPLTLESARPSHTSQYLCASSEEGRARTEAFFGQGTRLTVV.

The chain joins TRBV5-1 to TRBJ2-2; TRBD2 matches 8 bases. The CDR3 is 14 amino acids. CDR1 SGHRS and CDR2 YFSETQ come from the germline V gene. The V segment lost 5 bases and the J segment 6 bases; nucleotides outside the gene matches: 6. This CDR3 reads CASRGLEVAGELFF. The CDR3 nucleotides are TGCGCCAGCAGGGGACTAGAGGTCGCCGGGGAGCTGTTTTTT.

On this clonotype itself: One base away lies a much larger clone, so this may be a sequencing read error. This chain joins TRBV5-1 and TRBJ2-7; 15 bases match TRBD2. This CDR3 has 18 residues. The germline V gene encodes CDR1 SGHRS and CDR2 YFSETQ. This chain's CDR3 is CASSLNGLAGGPSYEQSF. The CDR3 DNA is TGCGCCAGCAGCCTCAACGGACTAGCGGGAGGGCCCAGTTACGAGCAGTCCTTC.

This clonotype appeared a single time. The V call is TRBV7-8, the J call TRBJ1-4; 8 nucleotides align to TRBD1. The germline CDR1 and CDR2 sequences are SGHVS and FQNEAQ. This CDR3 comprises 15 residues. Unmatched junction bases numbered 10, after V lost 5 bases and J lost 8 bases. The CDR3 nucleotides read TGTGCCAGCAGCGCGCTTAACGGACAGGGAGAAAAACTGTTTTTT. Its translation: CASSALNGQGEKLFF.

The V and J genes are TRBV20-1 and TRBJ2-2, with TRBD2 matching over 16 bases. The CDR3 contains 20 residues. The J segment lost 4 bases and the V segment lost 1 base, leaving 12 bases of the junction unmatched. Per germline, CDR1 DFQATT and CDR2 SNEGSKA (reference sequence). The CDR3 sequence is CSARVGHPGLAGGRTGELFF. DNA for the CDR3: TGCAGTGCTAGAGTGGGGCATCCGGGACTAGCGGGAGGGCGCACCGGGGAGCTGTTTTTT.

This clonotype was detected many times. This chain uses TRBV29-1 with TRBJ2-2; D might be TRBD1 or TRBD2, each matching 6 bases. Trimming left V 6 bases short and J 2 bases short, with 22 bases between. CDR3 length: 17 residues. Germline V gene data show CDR1 as SQVTM and CDR2 as ANQGSEA. CDR3 nucleotide sequence: TGCAGCGTGGGGGGTAAAACAGGGATGGAAAACACCGGGGAGCTGTTTTTT. Protein sequence: CSVGGKTGMENTGELFF.

The sample holds a few counts of this clonotype. V usage is TRBV5-1 and J usage is TRBJ2-3, with D tentatively TRBD1 (6 bases). Trimming removed 4 bases at V and 2 bases at J, with 14 bases between. This CDR3 has 15 amino acids. The germline CDR1 and CDR2 sequences are SGHRS and YFSETQ. The CDR3 protein is CASSRRDTNTDTQYF. DNA of the CDR3: TGCGCCAGCAGCCGCCGGGACACGAACACAGATACGCAGTATTTT.

The chain combines TRBV5-1 with TRBJ2-2; no reliable D call. Germline V gene data show CDR1 as SGHRS and CDR2 as YFSETQ. The CDR3 loop spans 14 amino acids. Deletions cut 1 base from V and 6 bases from J, with 10 bases between. The CDR3 sequence: CASSLIVASGELFF. DNA for the CDR3: TGCGCCAGCAGCTTGATCGTAGCTTCCGGGGAGCTGTTTTTT.

A few counts support this clonotype. The V and J genes are TRBV7-9 and TRBJ2-3, with 8 nucleotides matching TRBD2. The ends lost 6 bases at V and 0 bases at J; junction bases unmatched: 8. The CDR3 is 16 amino acids. Germline V CDR1 and CDR2: SEHNR, FQNEAQ (reference sequence). The CDR3 nucleotides are TGTGCCAGCAGTCGTAAACTAGCGGCAAGCACAGATACGCAGTATTTT. This gives the protein CASSRKLAASTDTQYF.

The genes are TRBV23-1 and TRBJ2-1, with TRBD2 as a possible D gene (5 bases). TRBV23-1 is an ORF, with its function uncertain. There are 13 residues in the CDR3. V lost 3 bases to trimming and J lost 12 bases, with 15 bases between them. This CDR3 is CASSHGEKRVQFF. CDR3 DNA sequence: TGCGCCAGCAGTCACGGGGAGAAAAGGGTGCAGTTCTTC.

The chain uses TRBV20-1 and TRBJ2-3, with D unclear. This CDR3 contains 14 residues. The V gene's germline CDR1 is DFQATT and CDR2 SNEGSKA (reference sequence). The germline V and J ends were trimmed by 2 bases and 0 bases, with 9 bases remaining between them. CDR3 loop: CSARTLASTDTQYF. The CDR3 DNA is TGCAGTGCTAGAACCCTGGCTAGCACAGATACGCAGTATTTT.

Only a few counts were recorded for this clonotype. J is TRBJ2-5 and V is TRBV7-6; 9 bases are a match to TRBD2. J lost 0 bases, V lost 1 base, and 3 bases had no gene match. The length of the CDR3 is 16 residues. Germline-derived CDR1 and CDR2 are SGHVS and FNYEAQ. The CDR3 region is CASSLVLAGYQETQYF. In DNA form, the CDR3 reads TGTGCCAGCAGCTTAGTTCTAGCGGGGTACCAAGAGACCCAGTACTTC.

This clonotype occurred many times. The rearrangement links TRBV12-3 or TRBV12-4 to TRBJ1-2; D not certain. V was shortened by 2 bases and J by 8 bases, with 6 bases between the two germline ends. The CDR3 spans 11 residues. The CDR3 nucleotides are TGTGCCAGCAGTTTAAATAGCGGCTACACCTTC. Amino acids: CASSLNSGYTF.

The DNA for the CDR3 is TGTGCCAGCAGCCGAGGGGGCGACGCAGATACGCAGTATTTT. It codes for CASSRGGDADTQYF. The chain carries TRBV7-3 and TRBJ2-3, with 7 nucleotides matching TRBD1. Germline CDR1 SGHTA, CDR2 FQGTGA. This CDR3 region has 14 residues. V lost 5 bases and J lost 4; bases outside the gene matches: 6.

V gene TRBV6-5 combines with J gene TRBJ1-2, with a possible D match to TRBD1 (5 bases). Germline V gene data show CDR1 as MNHEY and CDR2 as SVGAGI. CDR3 length: 16 amino acids. V shed 2 bases and J shed 8 bases, with 21 bases lying between them. The CDR3 protein is CASSYPGQAHGGGYTF. The CDR3 DNA is TGTGCCAGCAGTTACCCTGGGCAGGCTCATGGGGGGGGCTACACCTTC.

This clonotype was recorded at least ten times. In DNA form, the CDR3 reads TGCGCCAGCAGCAGAAAGCAAGAGACCCAGTACTTC. Translation: CASSRKQETQYF. This chain joins TRBV5-1 and TRBJ2-5; D unclear. This CDR3 has 12 residues. From germline, CDR1 is SGHRS and CDR2 YFSETQ. Trimming stripped 4 bases from V and 2 bases from J, with 6 bases between.

This clonotype was seen at least ten times. The genes are TRBV10-3 and TRBJ2-1, with D unclear. The germline V gene has CDR1 ENHRY and CDR2 SYGVKD. The CDR3 loop spans 15 amino acids. V lost 0 bases and J lost 8, with 14 bases in between. The CDR3 coding sequence is TGTGCCATCAGTGAGTCAAAGGGTGGGCGTGATGAGCAGTTCTTC. This codes for CAISESKGGRDEQFF.

This clonotype occurred many times. This chain's CDR3 is CASKVAGGREQYF. The CDR3, as DNA: TGTGCCAGCAAGGTGGCGGGGGGTCGGGAGCAGTACTTC. This chain links TRBV11-2 with TRBJ2-7; 8 nucleotides line up with TRBD2. The CDR3 is made up of 13 amino acids. Germline V gene sequence: CDR1 SGHAT, CDR2 FQNNGV. The V gene end was trimmed by 7 bases and the J gene end by 7 bases; junction bases not matched to a gene: 9.

The chain couples TRBV12-3 or TRBV12-4 to TRBJ1-5, with D possibly matching TRBD1 (6 bases). The CDR3 is 17 residues long. The V gene lost 7 bases and the J gene lost 6 bases, with 25 bases spanning the gap. The CDR3 sequence is CASTYRLTGTPSQPQHF. DNA of the CDR3: TGTGCCAGCACATATCGGTTGACAGGCACCCCGAGTCAGCCCCAGCATTTT.